This TCR beta chain comes out of a study of human thymus T cells. Overall study findings and caveats: Blood and thymic repertoires both appeared biased in V and J gene usage.

Genomic DNA was extracted from every available blood leukocyte. Trimming removed 2 bases at V and 10 bases at J, with 6 bases between. The CDR3 sequence is 10 residues long. Germline V lookup: CDR1 DFQATT, CDR2 SNEGSKA (reference sequence). Produced via immunoSEQ multiplex PCR; TCRdb's table is partial and in-frame only. The profile covers some 57,000 clones, with 85% to 95% appearing a single time and over 5% taken by the ten largest. To note about this clone: What it recognizes is unknown.

The J gene is TRBJ2-1, the V gene TRBV20-1; D gene unclear. The sequenced sample consisted of blood. The source of this sequence is a boy younger than two with a congenital heart defect but otherwise immunologically healthy. As DNA, the CDR3 is TGCAGTGCTAGAACCCGGGAGCAGTTCTTC. As protein: CSARTREQFF.